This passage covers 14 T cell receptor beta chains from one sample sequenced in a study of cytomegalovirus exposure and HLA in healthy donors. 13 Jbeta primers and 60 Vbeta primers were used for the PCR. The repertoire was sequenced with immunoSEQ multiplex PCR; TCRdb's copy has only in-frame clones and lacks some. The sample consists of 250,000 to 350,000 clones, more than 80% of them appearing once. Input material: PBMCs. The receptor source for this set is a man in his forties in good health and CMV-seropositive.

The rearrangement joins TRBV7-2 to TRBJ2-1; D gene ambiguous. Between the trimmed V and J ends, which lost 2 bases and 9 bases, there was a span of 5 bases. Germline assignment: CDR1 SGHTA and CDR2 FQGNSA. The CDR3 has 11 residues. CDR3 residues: CASSLTGEQFF. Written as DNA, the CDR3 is TGTGCCAGCAGCTTAACCGGTGAGCAGTTCTTC.

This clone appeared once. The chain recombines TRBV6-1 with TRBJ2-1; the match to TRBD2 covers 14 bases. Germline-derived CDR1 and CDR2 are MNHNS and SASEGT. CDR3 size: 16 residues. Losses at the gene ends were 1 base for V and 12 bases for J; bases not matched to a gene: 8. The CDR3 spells CASSEVGLAGGLVQFF. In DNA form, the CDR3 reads TGTGCCAGCAGTGAAGTCGGACTAGCGGGAGGTCTGGTGCAGTTCTTC.

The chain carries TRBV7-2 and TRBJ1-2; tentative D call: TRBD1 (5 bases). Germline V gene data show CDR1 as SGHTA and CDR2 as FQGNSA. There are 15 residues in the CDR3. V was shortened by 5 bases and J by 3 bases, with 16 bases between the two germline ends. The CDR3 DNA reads TGTGCCAGCAGCAAAAAGGGAAGGGGCGACTATGGCTACACCTTC. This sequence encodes CASSKKGRGDYGYTF. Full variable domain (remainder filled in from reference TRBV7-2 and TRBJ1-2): GAGVSQSPSNKVTEKGKDVELRCDPISGHTALYWYRQSLGQGLEFLIYFQGNSAPDKSGLPSDRFSAERTGGSVSTLTIQRTQQEDSAVYLCASSKKGRGDYGYTFGSGTRLTVV.

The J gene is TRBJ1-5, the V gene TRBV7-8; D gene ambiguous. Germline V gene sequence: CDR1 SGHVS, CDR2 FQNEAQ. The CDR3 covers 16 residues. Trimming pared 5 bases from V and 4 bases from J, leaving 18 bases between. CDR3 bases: TGTGCCAGCAGCCCTTCTACGGGTGGCTGGAATCAGCCCCAGCATTTT. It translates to CASSPSTGGWNQPQHF.

The CDR3 DNA is TGTGCCAGCAGCTCACTACTAGCGGGAGAGACCGGGGAGCTGTTTTTT. Its translation is CASSSLLAGETGELFF. This chain connects TRBV5-4 to TRBJ2-2; TRBD2 matches at 11 bases. Germline V gene sequence: CDR1 SGHNT, CDR2 YYREEE (reference sequence). The CDR3 has 16 amino acids. V shed 3 bases, J shed 5 bases, and the junction held 6 bases outside the gene matches. Full variable domain (outside the CDR3, taken from reference TRBV5-4 and TRBJ2-2): ETGVTQSPTHLIKTRGQQVTLRCSSQSGHNTVSWYQQALGQGPQFIFQYYREEENGRGNFPPRFSGLQFPNYSSELNVNALELDDSALYLCASSSLLAGETGELFFGEGSRLTVL.

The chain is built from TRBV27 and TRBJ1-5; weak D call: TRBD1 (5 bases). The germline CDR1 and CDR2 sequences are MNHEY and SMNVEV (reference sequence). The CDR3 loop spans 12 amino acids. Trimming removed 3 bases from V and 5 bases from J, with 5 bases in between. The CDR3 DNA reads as TGTGCCAGCAGTTTCAGGGATCAGCCCCAGCATTTT. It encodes CASSFRDQPQHF.

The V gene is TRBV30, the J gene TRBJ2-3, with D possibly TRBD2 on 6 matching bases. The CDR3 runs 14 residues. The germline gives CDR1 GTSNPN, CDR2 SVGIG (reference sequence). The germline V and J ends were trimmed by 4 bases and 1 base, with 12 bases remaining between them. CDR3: CAWKAGLGTDTQYF. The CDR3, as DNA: TGTGCCTGGAAGGCGGGACTCGGCACAGATACGCAGTATTTT.

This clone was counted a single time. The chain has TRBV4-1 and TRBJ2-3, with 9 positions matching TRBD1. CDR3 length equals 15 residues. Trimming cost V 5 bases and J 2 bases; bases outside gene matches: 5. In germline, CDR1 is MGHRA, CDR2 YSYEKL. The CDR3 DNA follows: TGCGCCAGCAGCACCGGGACAGGGAACACAGATACGCAGTATTTT. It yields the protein CASSTGTGNTDTQYF.

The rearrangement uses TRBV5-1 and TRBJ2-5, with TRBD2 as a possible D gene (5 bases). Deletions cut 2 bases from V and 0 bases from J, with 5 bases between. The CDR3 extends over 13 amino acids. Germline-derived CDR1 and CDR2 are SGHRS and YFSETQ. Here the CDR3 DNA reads TGCGCCAGCAGCTTCGGGGACCAAGAGACCCAGTACTTC. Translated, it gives CASSFGDQETQYF. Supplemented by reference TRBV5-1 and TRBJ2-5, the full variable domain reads KAGVTQTPRYLIKTRGQQVTLSCSPISGHRSVSWYQQTPGQGLQFLFEYFSETQRNKGNFPGRFSGRQFSNSRSEMNVSTLELGDSALYLCASSFGDQETQYFGPGTRLLVL.

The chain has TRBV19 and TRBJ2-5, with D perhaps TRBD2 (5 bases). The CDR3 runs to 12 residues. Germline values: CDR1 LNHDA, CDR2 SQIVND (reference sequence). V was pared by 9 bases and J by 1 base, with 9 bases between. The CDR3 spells CASRGFQETQYF. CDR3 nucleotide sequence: TGTGCCAGCCGGGGTTTCCAAGAGACCCAGTACTTC.

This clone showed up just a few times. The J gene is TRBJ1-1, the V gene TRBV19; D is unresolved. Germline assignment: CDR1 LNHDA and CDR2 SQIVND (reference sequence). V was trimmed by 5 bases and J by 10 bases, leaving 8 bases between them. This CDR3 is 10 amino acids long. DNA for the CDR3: TGTGCCAGTAGTCGGGGAAGAGCTTTCTTT. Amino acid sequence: CASSRGRAFF.

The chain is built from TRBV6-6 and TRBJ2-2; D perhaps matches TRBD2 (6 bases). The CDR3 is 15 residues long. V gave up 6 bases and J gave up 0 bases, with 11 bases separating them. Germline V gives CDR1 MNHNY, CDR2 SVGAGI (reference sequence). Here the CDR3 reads CASSWTITNTGELFF. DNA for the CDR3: TGTGCCAGCAGCTGGACTATCACGAACACCGGGGAGCTGTTTTTT.

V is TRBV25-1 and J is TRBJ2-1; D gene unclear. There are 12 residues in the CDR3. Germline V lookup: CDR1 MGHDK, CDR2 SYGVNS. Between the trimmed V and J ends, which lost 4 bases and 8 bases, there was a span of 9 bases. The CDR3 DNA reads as TGTGCCAGCAGTGTCCAGATGGATGAGCAGTTCTTC. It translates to CASSVQMDEQFF.

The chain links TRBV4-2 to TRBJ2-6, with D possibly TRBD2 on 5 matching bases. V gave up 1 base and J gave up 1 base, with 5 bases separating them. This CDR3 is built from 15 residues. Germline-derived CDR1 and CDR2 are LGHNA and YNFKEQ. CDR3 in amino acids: CASSQVASGANVLTF. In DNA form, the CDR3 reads TGTGCCAGCAGCCAAGTAGCGTCTGGGGCCAACGTCCTGACTTTC.